This TCR beta chain was profiled in a study of PD-1 blockade in mismatch repair-deficient tumors. Study background: Patients had approximately 12 mismatch repair-deficient cancer types, all previously treated and progressing. The study's findings and limits: Tumor-resident clones, often undetectable pretreatment in blood, expanded then contracted after pembrolizumab.

CDR3 length: 15 amino acids. Looked up from germline, CDR1 is SGHAT and CDR2 is FQDESV (reference sequence). V was clipped by 0 bases and J by 3 bases, with 9 bases between them. Produced via immunoSEQ multiplex PCR; TCRdb's table is partial and in-frame only. The data show more than 50,000 clones, 88% seen once. Every patient had mismatch repair deficiency by PCR or immunohistochemistry. TCRs were sequenced from a few patients responding to pembrolizumab. As for this clone: The antigen is undetermined.

The receptor was isolated from an adult with mismatch repair-deficient cancer. Sequenced material: peripheral blood, taken 52 weeks after starting pembrolizumab. The chain recombines TRBV11-1 with TRBJ2-1; tentatively, D is TRBD1 or TRBD2 (6 bases each). The DNA of the CDR3 is TGTGCCAGCAGCTTAGCGGGGGGACACTACAATGAGCAGTTCTTC. It yields the protein CASSLAGGHYNEQFF.